Detailed here is one T cell receptor (beta chain). Antigen: not known. The sample originates from a study of long-term antiretroviral therapy in people with HIV. Findings and caveats of the study: Controls exceeded HIV repertoires in CDR3 length range.

Deletions cut 5 bases from V and 4 bases from J, with 3 bases between. CDR1 is MNHEY and CDR2 is SMNVEV in the germline V gene (reference sequence). The CDR3 has 11 residues. Running of the v3.0 immunoSEQ assay took place at survey level. A target of about 40,000-55,000 T-cell genomes per sample was set for sequencing. Data came from immunoSEQ multiplex PCR; TCRdb stores just in-frame clones and leaves some out. The repertoire holds under 35,000 clones, with 96% as singletons. A minimum of one pre-ART and two post-ART PBMC samples existed for each donor. The sample in question was unsorted PBMCs, obtained around 6.6 years after starting antiretroviral therapy. The sequence was obtained from a man between 25 and 39 years old with HIV. The V gene is TRBV27, the J gene TRBJ2-1; D unclear. The CDR3 is CASSRYNEQFF. CDR3 DNA sequence: TGTGCCAGCAGTCGTTACAATGAGCAGTTCTTC.